The clone carrying this TCR beta chain was recorded many times. At one boundary the junction diverges from the germline segment, which might be a read error. Through a sample-barcoded 5' primer and a J-beta primer mix, a second PCR was run for roughly 6 to 12 cycles. TCRdb recomputed calls from the 5' RACE reads with MiXCR, one row per CDR3 protein. There are fewer than 1.5 million distinct CDR3 sequences in the sample; 42% occur only once, and roughly 7.9% lies in the top ten. The V gene's germline CDR1 is SGHRS and CDR2 YFSETQ. This CDR3 comprises 14 residues. The data were taken from a study of blood T cells in healthy people across ages. Isolation per sample recovered at least 7 million PBMCs.

The V and J genes are TRBV5-1 and TRBJ2-7; 7 positions agree with TRBD2. The material sequenced was blood. The TCR sequence derives from a woman between 18 and 30 years old in good health. The chain's CDR3 is CASSLAGGTYEQYF. CDR3 DNA sequence: TGTGCCAGCAGCTTAGCGGGCGGGACCTACGAGCAGTACTTC.